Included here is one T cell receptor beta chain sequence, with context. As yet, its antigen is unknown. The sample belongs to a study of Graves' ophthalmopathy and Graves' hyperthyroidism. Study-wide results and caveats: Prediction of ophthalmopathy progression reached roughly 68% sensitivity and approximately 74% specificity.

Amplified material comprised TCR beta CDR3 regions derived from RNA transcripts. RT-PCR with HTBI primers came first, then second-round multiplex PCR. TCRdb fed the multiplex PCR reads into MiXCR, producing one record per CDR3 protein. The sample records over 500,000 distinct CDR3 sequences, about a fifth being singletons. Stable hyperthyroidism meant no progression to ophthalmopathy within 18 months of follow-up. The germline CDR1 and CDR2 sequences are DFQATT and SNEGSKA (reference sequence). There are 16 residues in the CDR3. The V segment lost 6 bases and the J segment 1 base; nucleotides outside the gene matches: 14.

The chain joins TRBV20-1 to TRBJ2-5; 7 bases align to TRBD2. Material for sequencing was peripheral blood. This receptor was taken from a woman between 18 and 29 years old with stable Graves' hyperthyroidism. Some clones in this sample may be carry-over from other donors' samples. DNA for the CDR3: TGCAGTGCCACTCGACCAGGGAGGGACTTCCAAGAGACCCAGTACTTC. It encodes CSATRPGRDFQETQYF.